The 18 T cell receptor beta chains given below trace back to one sample, sequenced in a study of blood T cell repertoires in COVID-19. Assay: immunoSEQ multiplex PCR; the TCRdb copy retains only in-frame clones and omits some. There are about 500,000 clones in the sample; about 89% occur only once, and 7.8% lies in the top ten. The sequenced sample consisted of peripheral blood. These receptor sequences come from a woman aged 45-60 years with COVID-19, enrolled during active disease.

The chain uses TRBV18 and TRBJ2-3, with a tentative D call TRBD1 (5 bases). Germline assignment: CDR1 KGHSH and CDR2 LQKENI. The CDR3 spans 17 residues. V dropped 6 bases and J dropped 2 bases, with 21 bases sitting between them. The CDR3 spells CASSRLGPASVTDTQYF. The CDR3 region has the DNA TGTGCCAGCTCCCGCTTGGGGCCAGCGTCGGTCACAGATACGCAGTATTTT.

V gene TRBV4-1 combines with J gene TRBJ2-5; maybe TRBD1 (6 bases). V was cut by 0 bases and J by 3 bases, with 8 bases left in between. In germline, CDR1 is MGHRA, CDR2 YSYEKL. CDR3 size: 14 residues. CDR3 coding DNA: TGCGCCAGCAGCCAAGAGCCAGGGGAAGAGACCCAGTACTTC. Translated: CASSQEPGEETQYF.

The chain couples TRBV7-9 to TRBJ2-1; TRBD2 aligns across 8 bases. Losses at the gene ends were 5 bases for V and 3 bases for J; bases not matched to a gene: 3. The CDR3 consists of 14 residues. Per the germline V gene, CDR1 is SEHNR and CDR2 is FQNEAQ (reference sequence). The CDR3 DNA follows: TGTGCCAGCAGCCCCGGGGGGGGCTACAATGAGCAGTTCTTC. Its protein product is CASSPGGGYNEQFF.

This chain connects TRBV30 to TRBJ2-7, with 7 bases aligning to TRBD1. V trimming: 4 bases; J trimming: 2 bases; junction bases outside the gene matches: 8. Germline CDR1 reads GTSNPN; CDR2 reads SVGIG (reference sequence). The CDR3 contains 14 residues. The CDR3: CAWKGQRSTYEQYF. In DNA, the CDR3 is TGTGCCTGGAAGGGACAGCGGTCAACCTACGAGCAGTACTTC.

This chain joins TRBV30 and TRBJ2-1; D call uncertain. There are 13 residues in the CDR3. In germline, CDR1 is GTSNPN, CDR2 SVGIG (reference sequence). The germline V and J ends were trimmed by 5 bases and 0 bases, with 8 bases remaining between them. DNA for the CDR3: TGTGCCTGGGCGCGAAGCTCCTACAATGAGCAGTTCTTC. The encoded protein is CAWARSSYNEQFF.

V and J are TRBV5-6 and TRBJ1-1; D not certain. CDR1 is SGHDT and CDR2 is YYEEEE in the germline V gene. V was trimmed by 0 bases and J by 7 bases, leaving 7 bases between them. CDR3 length: 12 residues. The CDR3 is CASSLGRLEAFF. DNA for the CDR3: TGTGCCAGCAGCTTGGGGCGGCTTGAAGCTTTCTTT. Complete variable domain (other parts from reference TRBV5-6 and TRBJ1-1): DAGVTQSPTHLIKTRGQQVTLRCSPKSGHDTVSWYQQALGQGPQFIFQYYEEEERQRGNFPDRFSGHQFPNYSSELNVNALLLGDSALYLCASSLGRLEAFFGQGTRLTVV.

Here the CDR3 reads CASSLLNTEAFF. The CDR3 DNA follows: TGTGCCAGCTCACTCTTGAACACTGAAGCTTTCTTT. The rearrangement uses TRBV6-6 and TRBJ1-1; D is ambiguous. Germline-derived CDR1 and CDR2 are MNHNY and SVGAGI (reference sequence). There are 12 residues in the CDR3. With 8 bases removed from V and 0 bases from J, the gap between germline ends came to 7 bases.

This sequence joins TRBV19 and TRBJ1-5; D is unclear. The germline V and J ends were trimmed by 3 bases and 4 bases, with 13 bases remaining between them. Germline V gene lookup returns CDR1 LNHDA and CDR2 SQIVND (reference sequence). There are 15 residues in the CDR3. The CDR3 DNA reads as TGTGCCAGTAGTATGGACTACAGTTTAAATCAGCCCCAGCATTTT. This encodes CASSMDYSLNQPQHF.

The rearrangement uses TRBV5-6 and TRBJ1-2, with 12 bases matching TRBD1. With V trimmed by 3 bases and J by 8 bases, 8 bases remained unmatched. Germline CDR1 and CDR2: SGHDT and YYEEEE. This CDR3 contains 15 residues. CDR3 DNA sequence: TGTGCCAGCAGCTGGCCGGGACAGGGGGCGGGCGGCTACACCTTC. This translates into CASSWPGQGAGGYTF.

The chain uses TRBV27 and TRBJ2-5; TRBD1 might be the D (5 bases). V was cut by 4 bases and J by 4 bases, with 13 bases left in between. Germline V gene lookup returns CDR1 MNHEY and CDR2 SMNVEV (reference sequence). The CDR3 has 14 amino acids. The CDR3 sequence is CASSSRAKAETQYF. CDR3 DNA: TGTGCCAGCAGTTCCAGGGCTAAAGCAGAGACCCAGTACTTC.

The V gene is TRBV3-1 (or the pseudogene TRBV3-2), the J gene TRBJ2-1; 12 positions agree with TRBD2. Germline V CDR1 and CDR2: LGHDT, YNNKEL (reference sequence). The CDR3 totals 17 residues. Unmatched junction bases numbered 9, after V lost 4 bases and J lost 5 bases. The CDR3 here is CASSPFTTSGGHNEQFF. DNA for the CDR3: TGTGCCAGCAGCCCTTTTACGACTAGCGGGGGTCACAATGAGCAGTTCTTC.

The chain combines TRBV27 with TRBJ1-6, with 7 positions matching TRBD1. The CDR3 extends over 13 amino acids. Germline V gene sequence: CDR1 MNHEY, CDR2 SMNVEV (reference sequence). Losses at the gene ends were 8 bases for V and 7 bases for J; bases not matched to a gene: 5. CDR3 loop: CASQGDANSPLHF. CDR3 nucleotide sequence: TGTGCCAGCCAGGGGGACGCGAATTCACCCCTCCACTTT.

V gene TRBV18 combines with J gene TRBJ2-1; D is perhaps TRBD2 (6 bases). Germline assignment: CDR1 KGHSH and CDR2 LQKENI. Trimming removed 6 bases from V and 3 bases from J, with 18 bases in between. CDR3 length: 16 residues. DNA for the CDR3: TGTGCCAGCTCCAGGTCAATAGCGGACGACTACAATGAGCAGTTCTTC. The encoded protein is CASSRSIADDYNEQFF.

In DNA form, the CDR3 reads TGTGCCAGCAGCCCGTCGTATTACAATGAGCAGTTCTTC. This gives the protein CASSPSYYNEQFF. The rearrangement joins TRBV5-5 to TRBJ2-1; D not resolved. In germline, CDR1 is SGHKS, CDR2 YYEKEE (reference sequence). V was clipped by 4 bases and J by 4 bases, with 9 bases between them. The CDR3 is made up of 13 amino acids.

The chain has TRBV3-1 (or the pseudogene TRBV3-2) and TRBJ2-7; D perhaps matches TRBD2 (5 bases). Germline-derived CDR1 and CDR2 are LGHDT and YNNKEL (reference sequence). V was cut by 4 bases and J by 6 bases, with 16 bases left in between. The CDR3 runs to 14 residues. For the CDR3, the DNA is TGTGCCAGCAGCCCCCTTGATCGGGGTCTCGAGCAGTACTTC. Protein: CASSPLDRGLEQYF.

The chain joins TRBV30 to TRBJ2-5, with TRBD1 as a possible D gene (5 bases). CDR1 GTSNPN and CDR2 SVGIG come from the germline V gene (reference sequence). The ends were cut back, 4 bases at V and 4 bases at J, with 16 bases in the middle. The CDR3 spans 14 residues. Here the CDR3 DNA reads TGTGCCTGGATGGGTACAGGCCCCCCAGAGACCCAGTACTTC. It specifies CAWMGTGPPETQYF.

This clone was seen just once. This chain connects TRBV12-3 or TRBV12-4 to TRBJ1-3; TRBD1 agrees at 7 bases. There are 13 residues in the CDR3. The junction had 3 bases not matched to a gene; V was cut back by 6 bases and J by 4 bases. The CDR3 protein is CASRGDSGNTIYF. The CDR3 region has the DNA TGTGCCAGCAGGGGGGACAGCGGAAACACCATATATTTT.

CDR3: CAWSPLTGYGYTF. In DNA form, the CDR3 reads TGTGCCTGGAGTCCACTGACAGGCTATGGCTACACCTTC. The rearrangement joins TRBV30 to TRBJ1-2, with D perhaps matching TRBD1 (6 bases). The germline V gene encodes CDR1 GTSNPN and CDR2 SVGIG (reference sequence). Between the trimmed V and J ends, which lost 2 bases and 4 bases, there was a span of 11 bases. The CDR3 totals 13 residues.